This passage covers 24 T cell receptor beta chains from one sample sequenced in a study of CD8 T cells in ankylosing spondylitis. TCRdb processed the 5' RACE reads anew with MiXCR; each CDR3 protein has one entry. The table has tens of thousands of distinct CDR3 sequences, approximately 5.3% seen once. Sequenced sample: blood, either unsorted or a sorted T cell fraction (not recorded which). The receptors here all came from a male donor with ankylosing spondylitis or in good health (not recorded which).

Ten or more counts support this clonotype. The chain has TRBV29-1 and TRBJ2-2; D is undetermined. The CDR3 spans 12 residues. Trimming took 6 bases from V and 4 from J, leaving 9 bases between them. Germline lookup yields CDR1 SQVTM and CDR2 ANQGSEA. The CDR3 nucleotides are TGCAGCGTAACCCACCTCACCGGGGAGCTGTTTTTT. It is translated as CSVTHLTGELFF.

This clonotype was recorded at least ten times. CDR3 coding DNA: TGTGCCACCAGTGATTTTACATTAGGTCCAGATACGCAGTATTTT. Its translation: CATSDFTLGPDTQYF. The rearrangement joins TRBV24-1 to TRBJ2-3, with D unclear. The CDR3 runs to 15 residues. V gave up 1 base and J gave up 4 bases, with 11 bases separating them. Looked up from germline, CDR1 is KGHDR and CDR2 is SFDVKD.

The chain has TRBV30 and TRBJ2-3; 7 bases agree with TRBD1. V was clipped by 5 bases and J by 0 bases; unmatched bases: 8. This CDR3 region has 15 residues. Looked up from germline, CDR1 is GTSNPN and CDR2 is SVGIG (reference sequence). The CDR3 DNA follows: TGTGCCTGGGTGGGGGCAGGGGGAAGCACAGATACGCAGTATTTT. Translation: CAWVGAGGSTDTQYF. The whole variable domain, remainder taken from reference TRBV30 and TRBJ2-3, is SQTIHQWPATLVQPVGSPLSLECTVEGTSNPNLYWYRQAAGRGLQLLFYSVGIGQISSEVPQNLSASRPQDRQFILSSKKLLLSDSGFYLCAWVGAGGSTDTQYFGPGTRLTVL.

The chain is built from TRBV30 and TRBJ2-3; D remains ambiguous. Germline V gene data show CDR1 as GTSNPN and CDR2 as SVGIG (reference sequence). The CDR3 is 11 residues long. V dropped 2 bases and J dropped 5 bases, with 5 bases sitting between them. This CDR3 is CAWSPGDTQYF. CDR3 bases: TGTGCCTGGAGTCCCGGAGATACGCAGTATTTT.

This clonotype occurred many times. The V call is TRBV24-1, the J call TRBJ2-2; D might be TRBD2 (6 bases). Germline CDR1 reads KGHDR; CDR2 reads SFDVKD. V lost 4 bases, J lost 1 base, and 12 bases lay in between. The CDR3 runs 16 residues. In DNA form, the CDR3 reads TGTGCCACCAGTGACCGGGGGACGGAGAACACCGGGGAGCTGTTTTTT. Encoded protein: CATSDRGTENTGELFF.

This clonotype was recorded many times. The chain links TRBV2 to TRBJ1-2; D is possibly TRBD1 (5 bases). The germline V gene has CDR1 SNHLY and CDR2 FYNNEI. The length of the CDR3 is 14 residues. V was pared by 6 bases and J by 4 bases, with 15 bases between. DNA of the CDR3: TGTGCCAGCAGCGCCATACAGGAAACCTATGGCTACACCTTC. Residues: CASSAIQETYGYTF.

This clonotype was observed a few times. The rearrangement joins TRBV7-2 to TRBJ1-6; a weak D match, TRBD1 (6 bases). V was cut by 6 bases and J by 10 bases, with 19 bases left in between. In germline, CDR1 is SGHTA, CDR2 FQGNSA. CDR3 size: 15 residues. As DNA, the CDR3 is TGTGCCAGCAGACCTACAGGGCAGGAGTACTCACCCCTCCACTTT. This codes for CASRPTGQEYSPLHF.

This clonotype was detected many times. The gene calls are TRBV4-2 and TRBJ2-3; 13 bases are a match to TRBD2. J gave up 4 bases and V 0 bases, and 1 base lay outside the gene matches. Germline V gene sequence: CDR1 LGHNA, CDR2 YNFKEQ. The CDR3 extends over 16 amino acids. CDR3 loop: CASSQELAGGPDTQYF. CDR3 sequence (DNA): TGTGCCAGCAGCCAAGAACTAGCGGGGGGGCCAGATACGCAGTATTTT.

This clonotype was observed at least ten times. The chain links TRBV5-8 to TRBJ2-5; D is perhaps TRBD1 (5 bases). With 2 bases removed from V and 5 bases from J, the gap between germline ends came to 10 bases. Looked up from germline, CDR1 is SGHTS and CDR2 is YDEGEE. The CDR3 covers 13 residues. CDR3 DNA sequence: TGTGCCAGCAGCTTATCCTACAGGGAGACCCAGTACTTC. Protein sequence: CASSLSYRETQYF.

This clonotype has ten or more counts. This rearrangement joins TRBV6-1 to TRBJ2-3; TRBD2 might be the D (6 bases). The germline gives CDR1 MNHNS, CDR2 SASEGT. V dropped 8 bases and J dropped 3 bases, with 18 bases sitting between them. CDR3 length: 15 residues. CDR3 DNA: TGTGCCAGCCGGGACTGGGGGTTGGGTACAGATACGCAGTATTTT. Translated, it gives CASRDWGLGTDTQYF.

The rearrangement uses TRBV7-9 and TRBJ2-3; unclear D gene. Germline CDR1 reads SEHNR; CDR2 reads FQNEAQ (reference sequence). V shed 1 base and J shed 5 bases, with 16 bases lying between them. The CDR3 covers 16 residues. The CDR3 loop reads CASSLGSGTQGDTQYF. The CDR3 nucleotides are TGTGCCAGCAGCTTAGGATCAGGCACCCAAGGAGATACGCAGTATTTT.

This clonotype appeared a few times. The chain carries TRBV20-1 and TRBJ1-5; TRBD1 is a possible D gene (5 bases). The CDR3 is 14 residues long. The V gene's germline CDR1 is DFQATT and CDR2 SNEGSKA (reference sequence). V lost 6 bases and J 3 bases, leaving 15 bases between the germline ends. The CDR3 protein is CSAPTAGPNQPQHF. DNA for the CDR3: TGCAGTGCCCCCACCGCAGGGCCCAATCAGCCCCAGCATTTT.

In its sample, this clonotype was seen many times. V usage is TRBV10-3 and J usage is TRBJ2-7; D may correspond to TRBD1 or TRBD2 (5 bases each). CDR3 size: 12 residues. CDR1 is ENHRY and CDR2 is SYGVKD in the germline V gene. Between the trimmed V and J ends, which lost 6 bases and 5 bases, there was a span of 11 bases. CDR3 protein: CAIRKGTDEQYF. CDR3 sequence (DNA): TGTGCCATCAGAAAGGGGACGGACGAGCAGTACTTC.

This clonotype was recorded many times. The chain joins TRBV2 to TRBJ2-2, with a possible D match to TRBD1 (6 bases). CDR3 length equals 13 residues. Germline assignment: CDR1 SNHLY and CDR2 FYNNEI. The V end lost 4 bases, the J end lost 5 bases, and 8 bases lay between the germline ends. CDR3 sequence reads: CASSGQGTGELFF. CDR3 nucleotides: TGTGCCAGCAGTGGGCAGGGGACCGGGGAGCTGTTTTTT.

In its sample, this clonotype was seen many times. The chain carries TRBV3-1 and TRBJ2-3; 16 bases are shared with TRBD2. Germline trimming cut 4 bases from V and 3 bases from J; bases unmatched to any gene: 4. The CDR3 sequence is 17 residues long. The germline V gene encodes CDR1 LGHDT and CDR2 YNNKEL (reference sequence). The CDR3 DNA is TGTGCCAGCAGCCCTGGGACTAGCGGGGGGGCAACAGATACGCAGTATTTT. It encodes CASSPGTSGGATDTQYF.

There are many counts of this clonotype. The chain joins TRBV27 to TRBJ1-1; a weak D match, TRBD1 (6 bases). V lost 6 bases and J lost 3, with 11 bases in between. The CDR3 loop spans 13 amino acids. Germline CDR1 reads MNHEY; CDR2 reads SMNVEV (reference sequence). CDR3 nucleotide sequence: TGTGCCAGCAGCTCGGACAGCTACACTGAAGCTTTCTTT. Translating it yields CASSSDSYTEAFF.

V usage is TRBV7-9 and J usage is TRBJ2-7; the match to TRBD1 covers 8 bases. This CDR3 has 15 residues. Trimming took 5 bases from V and 3 from J; bases not matched to a gene: 9. Germline CDR1 is SEHNR and CDR2 is FQNEAQ (reference sequence). Here the CDR3 DNA reads TGTGCCAGCAGCCTAAGACAGGGGTCGTTCTACGAGCAGTACTTC. The encoded protein is CASSLRQGSFYEQYF.

This clonotype was found many times. The chain uses TRBV12-3 or TRBV12-4 and TRBJ1-5; D gene unclear. The CDR3 loop spans 13 amino acids. The ends were cut back, 5 bases at V and 9 bases at J, with 14 bases in the middle. The CDR3 protein is CASSPTTGGPQHF. In DNA, the CDR3 is TGTGCCAGCAGTCCGACCACGGGAGGGCCCCAGCATTTT.

This clonotype was seen repeatedly, ten times or more. One junction end does not reproduce the germline sequence, and a read error may be involved. The J gene is TRBJ2-1, the V gene TRBV14; 7 bases agree with TRBD1. The germline V gene encodes CDR1 SGHDN and CDR2 FVKESK. The CDR3 runs 13 residues. For the CDR3, the DNA is TGTGCCAGCAGCCGAGACTACGGGACAGCGACGATCTTC. This encodes CASSRDYGTATIF.

This clonotype was counted ten times or more. V usage is TRBV3-1 and J usage is TRBJ2-1, with D possibly being TRBD1 or TRBD2 (5 bases each). The CDR3 totals 12 residues. Trimming shortened V by 3 bases and J by 12 bases, and 12 bases separated the two germline ends. Germline CDR1 LGHDT, CDR2 YNNKEL (reference sequence). The CDR3 DNA reads as TGTGCCAGCAGCCAGGCGCAGGGACGGCAGTTCTTC. Protein: CASSQAQGRQFF.

This chain uses TRBV10-3 with TRBJ2-7; 10 bases match TRBD2. CDR3 size: 13 residues. Germline V gene data show CDR1 as ENHRY and CDR2 as SYGVKD. The CDR3 loop is CTTLAGACREQYF. In DNA form, the CDR3 reads TGTACCACCCTAGCGGGGGCCTGCAGGGAGCAGTACTTC.

This clonotype was seen at least ten times. The V and J genes are TRBV29-1 and TRBJ2-3, with 8 positions matching TRBD1. V dropped 2 bases and J dropped 3; count of bases not matched to a gene: 4. This CDR3 is 14 amino acids long. From germline, CDR1 is SQVTM and CDR2 ANQGSEA. The CDR3: CSVEQGAGTDTQYF. In nucleotides, the CDR3 is TGCAGCGTTGAACAGGGGGCGGGTACAGATACGCAGTATTTT.

This clonotype was found many times. J is TRBJ2-1 and V is TRBV5-1, with D possibly being TRBD1 (6 bases). The germline gives CDR1 SGHRS, CDR2 YFSETQ. The CDR3 spans 14 residues. V dropped 2 bases and J dropped 5 bases, with 11 bases sitting between them. The CDR3 is CASSFRTENNEQFF. The CDR3, as DNA: TGCGCCAGCAGCTTCCGGACAGAGAACAATGAGCAGTTCTTC.

This clonotype has a count of ten or more. The V and J genes are TRBV30 and TRBJ1-5; TRBD1 aligns across 8 bases. The CDR3 is made up of 17 amino acids. V gave up 3 bases and J gave up 1 base; unmatched junction bases: 11. Germline V gene lookup returns CDR1 GTSNPN and CDR2 SVGIG (reference sequence). CDR3 residues: CAWSPRAGGRSNQPQHF. For the CDR3, the DNA is TGTGCCTGGAGCCCGAGGGCAGGGGGCCGGAGCAATCAGCCCCAGCATTTT.